This T cell receptor beta chain came from a study of blood T cell repertoires in COVID-19. Background on the study: Samples taken during acute and convalescent COVID-19 were collected in the United States, Italy and Spain. PBMCs, B-cell-depleted T cells, or T cells provided the cDNA or gDNA that made up the material.

Germline-derived CDR1 and CDR2 are SGHKS and YYEKEE (reference sequence). CDR3 length: 19 amino acids. The J segment lost 4 bases and the V segment lost 7 bases, leaving 23 bases of the junction unmatched. How the authors handled the data: Amplification from reference gene primers served as the basis for estimated nucleated cell counts. Repertoires were generated with immunoSEQ multiplex PCR, while TCRdb's copy carries only in-frame clones and drops some. The DNA was the basis for D and trimming; V, J and clone size are from that table. The table has about 220,000 clones, 75% to 85% seen once. The receptor comes from a man in his forties or fifties with active or convalescent COVID-19. The sample consisted of peripheral blood. This sequence joins TRBV5-5 and TRBJ1-2, with 9 bases that match TRBD1. The DNA of the CDR3 is TGTGCCAGCTACTCCGCCCCCCGAGTCGGGACAGGGATTGGCTATGGCTACACCTTC. Protein sequence: CASYSAPRVGTGIGYGYTF.